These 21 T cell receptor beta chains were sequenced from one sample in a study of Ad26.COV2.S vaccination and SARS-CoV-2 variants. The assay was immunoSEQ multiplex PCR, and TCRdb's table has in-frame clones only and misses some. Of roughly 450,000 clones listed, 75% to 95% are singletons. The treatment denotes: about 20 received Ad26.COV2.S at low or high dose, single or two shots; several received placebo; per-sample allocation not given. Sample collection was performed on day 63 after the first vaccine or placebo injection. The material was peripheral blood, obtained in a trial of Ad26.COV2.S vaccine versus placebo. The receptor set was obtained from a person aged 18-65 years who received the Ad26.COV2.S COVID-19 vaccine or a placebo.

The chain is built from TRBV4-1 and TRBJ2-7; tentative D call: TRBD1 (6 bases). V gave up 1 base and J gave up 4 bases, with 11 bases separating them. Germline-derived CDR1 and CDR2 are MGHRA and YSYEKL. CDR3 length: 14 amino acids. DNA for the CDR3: TGCGCCAGCAGCCAAGTCACAGGGTATTACGAGCAGTACTTC. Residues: CASSQVTGYYEQYF.

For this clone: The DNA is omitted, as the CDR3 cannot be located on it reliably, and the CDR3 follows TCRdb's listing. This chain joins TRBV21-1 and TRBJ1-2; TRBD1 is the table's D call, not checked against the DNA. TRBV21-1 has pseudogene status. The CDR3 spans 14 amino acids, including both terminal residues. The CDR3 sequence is CASSKVGRGSGYTF.

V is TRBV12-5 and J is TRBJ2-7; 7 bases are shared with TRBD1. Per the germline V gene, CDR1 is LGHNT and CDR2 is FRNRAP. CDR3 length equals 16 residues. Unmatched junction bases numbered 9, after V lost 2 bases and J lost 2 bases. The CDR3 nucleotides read TGTGCTAGTGGTTTGATAACCGGGACAGATACCTACGAGCAGTACTTC. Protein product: CASGLITGTDTYEQYF.

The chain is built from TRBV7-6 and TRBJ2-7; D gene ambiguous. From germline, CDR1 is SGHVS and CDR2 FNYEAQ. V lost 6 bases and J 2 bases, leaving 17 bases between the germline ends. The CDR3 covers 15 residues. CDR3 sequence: CASSFQPGSTYEQYF. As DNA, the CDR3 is TGTGCCAGCAGTTTTCAACCTGGCTCTACCTACGAGCAGTACTTC. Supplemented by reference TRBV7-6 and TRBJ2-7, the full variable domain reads GAGVSQSPRYKVTKRGQDVALRCDPISGHVSLYWYRQALGQGPEFLTYFNYEAQQDKSGLPNDRFSAERPEGSISTLTIQRTEQRDSAMYRCASSFQPGSTYEQYFGPGTRLTVT.

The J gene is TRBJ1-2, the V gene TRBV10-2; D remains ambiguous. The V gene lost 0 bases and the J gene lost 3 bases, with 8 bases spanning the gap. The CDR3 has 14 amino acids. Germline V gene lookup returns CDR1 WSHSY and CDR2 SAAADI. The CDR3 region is CASSESGGYYGYTF. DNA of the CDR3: TGCGCCAGCAGTGAGTCTGGAGGCTACTATGGCTACACCTTC.

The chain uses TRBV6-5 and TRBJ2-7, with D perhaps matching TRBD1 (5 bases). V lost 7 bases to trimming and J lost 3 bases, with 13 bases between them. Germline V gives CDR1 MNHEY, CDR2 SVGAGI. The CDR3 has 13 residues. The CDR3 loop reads CASTDNSGYEQYF. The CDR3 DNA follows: TGTGCCAGCACGGACAATTCCGGCTACGAGCAGTACTTC.

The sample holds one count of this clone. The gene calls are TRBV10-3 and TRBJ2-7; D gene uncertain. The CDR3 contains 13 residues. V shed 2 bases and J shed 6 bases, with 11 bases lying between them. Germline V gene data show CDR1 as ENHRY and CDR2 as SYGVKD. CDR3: CAISEAEFGEQYF. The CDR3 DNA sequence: TGTGCCATCAGTGAGGCAGAATTCGGCGAGCAGTACTTC.

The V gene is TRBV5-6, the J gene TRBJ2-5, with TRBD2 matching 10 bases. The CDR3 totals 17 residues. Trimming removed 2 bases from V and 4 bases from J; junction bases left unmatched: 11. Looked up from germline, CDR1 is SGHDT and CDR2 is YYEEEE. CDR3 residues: CASSFFRSGRARETQYF. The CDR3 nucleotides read TGTGCCAGCAGCTTCTTCAGAAGCGGGAGGGCCAGAGAGACCCAGTACTTC.

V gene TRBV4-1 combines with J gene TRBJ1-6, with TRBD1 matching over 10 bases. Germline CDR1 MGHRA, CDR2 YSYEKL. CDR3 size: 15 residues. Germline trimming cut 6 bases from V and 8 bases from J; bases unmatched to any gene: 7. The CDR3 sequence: CASRRTGTGDSPLHF. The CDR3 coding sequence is TGCGCCAGCAGGCGTACCGGGACAGGGGATTCACCCCTCCACTTT.

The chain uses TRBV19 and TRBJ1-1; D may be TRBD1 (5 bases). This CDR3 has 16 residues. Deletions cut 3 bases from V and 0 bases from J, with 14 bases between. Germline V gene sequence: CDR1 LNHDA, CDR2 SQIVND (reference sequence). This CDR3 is CASSIYPQGMNTEAFF. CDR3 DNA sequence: TGTGCCAGTAGTATTTATCCCCAGGGAATGAACACTGAAGCTTTCTTT.

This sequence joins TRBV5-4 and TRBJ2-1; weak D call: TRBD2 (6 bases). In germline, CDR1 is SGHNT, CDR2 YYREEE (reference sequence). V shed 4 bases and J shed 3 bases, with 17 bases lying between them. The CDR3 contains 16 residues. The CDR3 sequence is CASSADLAAGYNEQFF. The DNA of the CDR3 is TGTGCCAGCAGCGCCGATTTAGCGGCCGGCTACAATGAGCAGTTCTTC. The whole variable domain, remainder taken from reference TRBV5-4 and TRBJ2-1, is ETGVTQSPTHLIKTRGQQVTLRCSSQSGHNTVSWYQQALGQGPQFIFQYYREEENGRGNFPPRFSGLQFPNYSSELNVNALELDDSALYLCASSADLAAGYNEQFFGPGTRLTVL.

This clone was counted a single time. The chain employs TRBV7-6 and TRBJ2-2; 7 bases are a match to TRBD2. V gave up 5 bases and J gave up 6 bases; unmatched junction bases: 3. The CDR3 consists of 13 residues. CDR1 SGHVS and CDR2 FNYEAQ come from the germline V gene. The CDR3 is CASSDTSAGELFF. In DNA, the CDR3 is TGTGCCAGCAGCGATACTAGCGCCGGGGAGCTGTTTTTT. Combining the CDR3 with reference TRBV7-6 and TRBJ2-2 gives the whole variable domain GAGVSQSPRYKVTKRGQDVALRCDPISGHVSLYWYRQALGQGPEFLTYFNYEAQQDKSGLPNDRFSAERPEGSISTLTIQRTEQRDSAMYRCASSDTSAGELFFGEGSRLTVL.

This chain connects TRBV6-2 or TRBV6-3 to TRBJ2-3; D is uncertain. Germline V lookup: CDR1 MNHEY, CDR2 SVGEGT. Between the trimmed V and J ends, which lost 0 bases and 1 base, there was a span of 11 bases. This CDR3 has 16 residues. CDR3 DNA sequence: TGTGCCAGCAGTTACTCCAGTGTTGAAGGCACAGATACGCAGTATTTT. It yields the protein CASSYSSVEGTDTQYF.

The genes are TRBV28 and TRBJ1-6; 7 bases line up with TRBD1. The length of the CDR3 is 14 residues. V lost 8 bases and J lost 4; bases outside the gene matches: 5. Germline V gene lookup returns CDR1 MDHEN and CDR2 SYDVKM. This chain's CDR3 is CASYRGQYNSPLHF. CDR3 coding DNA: TGTGCCAGCTACAGGGGCCAGTATAATTCACCCCTCCACTTT.

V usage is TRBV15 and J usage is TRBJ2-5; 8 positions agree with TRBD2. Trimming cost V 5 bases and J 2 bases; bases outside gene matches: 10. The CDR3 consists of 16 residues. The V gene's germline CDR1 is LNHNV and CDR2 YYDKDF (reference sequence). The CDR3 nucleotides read TGTGCCACCAGCCAAAACATGGGACTAGAGCAAGAGACCCAGTACTTC. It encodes CATSQNMGLEQETQYF. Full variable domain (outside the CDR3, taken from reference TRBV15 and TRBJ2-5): DAMVIQNPRYQVTQFGKPVTLSCSQTLNHNVMYWYQQKSSQAPKLLFHYYDKDFNNEADTPDNFQSRRPNTSFCFLDIRSPGLGDTAMYLCATSQNMGLEQETQYFGPGTRLLVL.

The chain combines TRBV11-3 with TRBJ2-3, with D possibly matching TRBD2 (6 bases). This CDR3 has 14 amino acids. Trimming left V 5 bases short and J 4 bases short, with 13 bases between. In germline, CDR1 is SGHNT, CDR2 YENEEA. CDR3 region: CASSGGVGPDTQYF. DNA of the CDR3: TGTGCCAGCAGCGGAGGGGTTGGCCCAGATACGCAGTATTTT. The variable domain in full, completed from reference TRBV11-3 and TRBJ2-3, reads EAGVVQSPRYKIIEKKQPVAFWCNPISGHNTLYWYLQNLGQGPELLIRYENEEAVDDSQLPKDRFSAERLKGVDSTLKIQPAELGDSAVYLCASSGGVGPDTQYFGPGTRLTVL.

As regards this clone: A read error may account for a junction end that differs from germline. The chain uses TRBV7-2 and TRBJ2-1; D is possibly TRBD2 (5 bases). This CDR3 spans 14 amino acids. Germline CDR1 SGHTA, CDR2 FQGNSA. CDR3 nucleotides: TGTGCCAGCAGATTAGAGGCATGGGGAGATGAGCAGTTCTTC. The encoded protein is CASRLEAWGDEQFF.

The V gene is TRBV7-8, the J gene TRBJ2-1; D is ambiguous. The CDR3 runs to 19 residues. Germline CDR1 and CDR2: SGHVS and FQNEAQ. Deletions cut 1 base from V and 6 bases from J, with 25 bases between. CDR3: CASSLVAGGITRIFNEQFF. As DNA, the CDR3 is TGTGCCAGCAGCTTAGTAGCCGGTGGTATTACCCGCATATTCAATGAGCAGTTCTTC.

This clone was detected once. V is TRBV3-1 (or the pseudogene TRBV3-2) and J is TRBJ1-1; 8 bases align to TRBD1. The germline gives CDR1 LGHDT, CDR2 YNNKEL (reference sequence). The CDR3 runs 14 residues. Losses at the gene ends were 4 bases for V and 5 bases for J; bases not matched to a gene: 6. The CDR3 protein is CASSLQGVGTEAFF. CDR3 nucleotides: TGTGCCAGCAGCCTACAGGGGGTTGGGACTGAAGCTTTCTTT.

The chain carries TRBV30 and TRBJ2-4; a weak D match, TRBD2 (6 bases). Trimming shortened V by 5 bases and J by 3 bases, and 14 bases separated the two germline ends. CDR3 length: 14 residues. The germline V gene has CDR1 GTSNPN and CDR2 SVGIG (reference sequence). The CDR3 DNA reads TGTGCCTGGGGTCGGGGACTTAACAAAAACATTCAGTACTTC. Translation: CAWGRGLNKNIQYF. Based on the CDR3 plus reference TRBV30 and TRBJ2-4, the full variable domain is SQTIHQWPATLVQPVGSPLSLECTVEGTSNPNLYWYRQAAGRGLQLLFYSVGIGQISSEVPQNLSASRPQDRQFILSSKKLLLSDSGFYLCAWGRGLNKNIQYFGAGTRLSVL.

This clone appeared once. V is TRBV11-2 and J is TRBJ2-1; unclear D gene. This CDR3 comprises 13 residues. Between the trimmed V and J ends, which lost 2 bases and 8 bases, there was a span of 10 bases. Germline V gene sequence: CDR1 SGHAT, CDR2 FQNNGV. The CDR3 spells CASSLTLDYEQFF. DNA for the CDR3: TGTGCCAGCAGCTTAACGCTAGACTATGAGCAGTTCTTC.